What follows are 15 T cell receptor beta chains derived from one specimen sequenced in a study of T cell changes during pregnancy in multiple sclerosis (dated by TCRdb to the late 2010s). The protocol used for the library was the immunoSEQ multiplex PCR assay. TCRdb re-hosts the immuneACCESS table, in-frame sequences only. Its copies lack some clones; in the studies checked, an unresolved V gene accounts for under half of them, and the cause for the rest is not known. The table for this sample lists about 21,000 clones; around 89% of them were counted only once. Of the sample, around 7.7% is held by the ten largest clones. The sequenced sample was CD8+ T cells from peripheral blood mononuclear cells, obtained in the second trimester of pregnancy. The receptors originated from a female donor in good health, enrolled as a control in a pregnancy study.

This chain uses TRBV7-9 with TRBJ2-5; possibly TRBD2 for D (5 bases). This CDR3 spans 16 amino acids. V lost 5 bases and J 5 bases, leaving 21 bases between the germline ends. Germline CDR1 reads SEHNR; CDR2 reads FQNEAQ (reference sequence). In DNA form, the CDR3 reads TGTGCCAGCAGCCATGCCCGACGGGGTGCACGGGAGACCCAGTACTTC. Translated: CASSHARRGARETQYF.

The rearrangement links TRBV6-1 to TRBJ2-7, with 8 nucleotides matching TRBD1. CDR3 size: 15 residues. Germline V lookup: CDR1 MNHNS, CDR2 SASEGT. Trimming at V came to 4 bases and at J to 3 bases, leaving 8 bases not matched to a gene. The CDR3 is CASSVRQGMNYEQYF. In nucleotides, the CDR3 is TGTGCCAGCAGTGTAAGACAGGGGATGAACTACGAGCAGTACTTC.

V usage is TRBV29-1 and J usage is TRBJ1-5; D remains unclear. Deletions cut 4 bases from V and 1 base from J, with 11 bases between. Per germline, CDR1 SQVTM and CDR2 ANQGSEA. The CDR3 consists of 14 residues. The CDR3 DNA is TGCAGCGTTGTAAGGATGAGGAGCAATCAGCCCCAGCATTTT. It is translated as CSVVRMRSNQPQHF.

Written as DNA, the CDR3 is TGCGCCAGCAGCTCGGGGGGGACAGGGAGAGATGAGCAGTTCTTC. It codes for CASSSGGTGRDEQFF. The chain uses TRBV5-1 and TRBJ2-1, with a possible D match to TRBD1 (9 bases). Germline CDR1 SGHRS, CDR2 YFSETQ. V lost 3 bases to trimming and J lost 8 bases, with 18 bases between them. There are 15 residues in the CDR3.

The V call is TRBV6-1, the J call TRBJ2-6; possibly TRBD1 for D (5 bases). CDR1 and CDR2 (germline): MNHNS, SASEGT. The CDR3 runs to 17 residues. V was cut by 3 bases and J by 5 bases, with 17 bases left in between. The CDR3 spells CASSESAGPAWANVLTF. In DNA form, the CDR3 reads TGTGCCAGCAGTGAGTCGGCAGGGCCAGCATGGGCCAACGTCCTGACTTTC.

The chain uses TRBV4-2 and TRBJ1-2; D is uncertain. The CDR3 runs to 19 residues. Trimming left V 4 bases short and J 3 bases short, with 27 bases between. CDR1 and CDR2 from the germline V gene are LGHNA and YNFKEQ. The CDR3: CASSPTPFGLHASHYGYTF. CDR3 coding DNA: TGTGCCAGCAGCCCAACGCCCTTTGGCCTTCACGCTAGCCACTATGGCTACACCTTC.

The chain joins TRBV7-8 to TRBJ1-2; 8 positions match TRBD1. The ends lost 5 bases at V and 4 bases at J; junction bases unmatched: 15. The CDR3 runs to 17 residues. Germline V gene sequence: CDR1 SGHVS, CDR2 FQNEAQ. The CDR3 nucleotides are TGTGCCAGCAGCACCCCGCAAGGACAGGGAAGGGTCTATGGCTACACCTTC. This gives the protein CASSTPQGQGRVYGYTF.

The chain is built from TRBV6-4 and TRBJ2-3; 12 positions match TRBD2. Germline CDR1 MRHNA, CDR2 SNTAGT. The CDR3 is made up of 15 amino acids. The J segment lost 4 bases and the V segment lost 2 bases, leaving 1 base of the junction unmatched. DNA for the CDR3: TGTGCCAGCAGTGACGGACTAGCGGGGCCAGATACGCAGTATTTT. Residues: CASSDGLAGPDTQYF.

Here the CDR3 DNA reads TGTGCCAGCAGTTTATCTCAGGGGGCGGGTGAAAAACTGTTTTTT. Protein product: CASSLSQGAGEKLFF. The chain links TRBV27 to TRBJ1-4; 8 nucleotides match TRBD1. The length of the CDR3 is 15 residues. Germline CDR1 and CDR2: MNHEY and SMNVEV (reference sequence). J lost 7 bases, V lost 0 bases, and 4 bases had no gene match.

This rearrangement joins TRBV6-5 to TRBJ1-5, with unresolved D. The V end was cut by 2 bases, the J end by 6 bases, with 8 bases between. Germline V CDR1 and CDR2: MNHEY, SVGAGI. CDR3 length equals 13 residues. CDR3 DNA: TGTGCCAGCAGTTACAACAATGGTCAGCCCCAGCATTTT. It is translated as CASSYNNGQPQHF.

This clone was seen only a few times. Written as DNA, the CDR3 is TGCGCCAGCAGCCAAGATCCGGGTTCGGGATCATCTAGGGCACCCCTCCACTTT. It translates to CASSQDPGSGSSRAPLHF. The chain combines TRBV4-1 with TRBJ1-6, with D uncertain. The V end was cut by 0 bases, the J end by 11 bases, with 23 bases between. The CDR3 covers 18 residues. Germline V CDR1 and CDR2: MGHRA, YSYEKL.

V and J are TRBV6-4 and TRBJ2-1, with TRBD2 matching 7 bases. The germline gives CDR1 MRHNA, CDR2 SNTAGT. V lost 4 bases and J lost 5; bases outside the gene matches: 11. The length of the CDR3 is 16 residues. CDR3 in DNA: TGTGCCAGCAGTGGGGCGGGAGTTGCAGAACACAATGAGCAGTTCTTC. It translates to CASSGAGVAEHNEQFF.

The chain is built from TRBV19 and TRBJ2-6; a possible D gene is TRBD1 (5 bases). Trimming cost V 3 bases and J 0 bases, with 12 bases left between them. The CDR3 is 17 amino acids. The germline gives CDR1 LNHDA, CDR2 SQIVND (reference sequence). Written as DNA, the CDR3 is TGTGCCAGTAGTATCTTAGACAGCTCCTCTGGGGCCAACGTCCTGACTTTC. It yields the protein CASSILDSSSGANVLTF.

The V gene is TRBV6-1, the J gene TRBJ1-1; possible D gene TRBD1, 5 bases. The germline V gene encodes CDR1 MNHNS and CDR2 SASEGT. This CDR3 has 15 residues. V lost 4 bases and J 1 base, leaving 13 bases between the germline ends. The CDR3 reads CASSGGRTPNTEAFF. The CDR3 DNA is TGTGCCAGCAGTGGGGGAAGGACACCGAACACTGAAGCTTTCTTT.

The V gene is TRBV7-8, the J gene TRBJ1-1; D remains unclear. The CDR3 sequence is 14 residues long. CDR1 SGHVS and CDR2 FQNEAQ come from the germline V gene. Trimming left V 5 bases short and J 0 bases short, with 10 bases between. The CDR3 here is CASSPSAVNTEAFF. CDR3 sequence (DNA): TGTGCCAGCAGCCCGTCCGCAGTGAACACTGAAGCTTTCTTT.